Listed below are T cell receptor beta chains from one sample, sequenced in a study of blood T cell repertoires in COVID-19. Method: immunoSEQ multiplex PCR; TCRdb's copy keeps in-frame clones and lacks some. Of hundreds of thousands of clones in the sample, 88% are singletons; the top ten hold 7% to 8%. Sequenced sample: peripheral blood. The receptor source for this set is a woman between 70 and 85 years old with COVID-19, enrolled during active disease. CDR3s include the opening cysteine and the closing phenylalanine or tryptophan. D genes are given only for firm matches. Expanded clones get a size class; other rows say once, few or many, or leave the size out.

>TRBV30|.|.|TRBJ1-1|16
TGTGCCTGGAGTGTACGAGATCGGGAATGGGGCACTGAAGCTTTCTTT
CAWSVRDREWGTEAFF
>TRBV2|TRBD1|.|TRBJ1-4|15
TGTGCCAGCAGTGAGGACAGGGGAGGATGGGAAAAACTGTTTTTT
CASSEDRGGWEKLFF
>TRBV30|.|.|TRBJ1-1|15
TGTGCCTGGAGTTCGACGGAGAGTCTGAACACTGAAGCTTTCTTT
CAWSSTESLNTEAFF
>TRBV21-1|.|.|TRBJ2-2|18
TGTGCCAGCCCACCCGGGACAGGGGTAGGAGCGAACACCGGGGAGCTGTTTTTT
CASPPGTGVGANTGELFF
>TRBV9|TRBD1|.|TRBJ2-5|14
TGTGCCAGCAGCGCCGAACACAGGGGAGAGACCCAGTACTTC
CASSAEHRGETQYF
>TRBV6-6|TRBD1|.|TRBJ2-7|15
TGTGCCAGCAGTTACCGGGACAGTAGAGCCTACGAGCAGTACTTC
CASSYRDSRAYEQYF
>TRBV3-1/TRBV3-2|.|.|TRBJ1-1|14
TGTGCCAGCAGCCAAGAGTTCTCCCCTTTGGAAGCTTTCTTT
CASSQEFSPLEAFF
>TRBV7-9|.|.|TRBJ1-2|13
TGTGCCAGCAGCTTAAGTCCAGAATATGGCTACACCTTC
CASSLSPEYGYTF
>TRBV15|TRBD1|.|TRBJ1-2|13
TGTGCCACCAGCCCCGGGACAGGGGTCGGCTACACCTTC
CATSPGTGVGYTF
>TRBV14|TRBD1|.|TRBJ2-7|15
TGTGCCAGCAACCCTACAGGGGGCGCAAACCACGAGCAGTACTTC
CASNPTGGANHEQYF
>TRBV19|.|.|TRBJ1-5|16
TGTGCCAGTAGTATAGAGGCAGGGCTTAGCAATCAGCCCCAGCATTTT
CASSIEAGLSNQPQHF
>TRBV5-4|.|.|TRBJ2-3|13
TGTGCCAGCAGCTTGTTCGGCGGAGACCGCGGCTCTTTT
CASSLFGGDRGSF
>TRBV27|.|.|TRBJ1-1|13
TGTGCCAGCAGTTTGAATGGCGGGGGGCAGGCTTTCTTT
CASSLNGGGQAFF
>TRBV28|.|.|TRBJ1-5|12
TGTGCTAGCAGTTTTGAGGATCAGCCCCAGCATTTT
CASSFEDQPQHF
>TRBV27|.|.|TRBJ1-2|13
TGTGCCAGCAGTTTATGGGGCGAGGATGGCTACACCTTC
CASSLWGEDGYTF
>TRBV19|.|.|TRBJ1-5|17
TGTGCCAGTAGCTGGGCTGCAGGGGACGGGAACAATCAGCCCCAGCATTTT
CASSWAAGDGNNQPQHF
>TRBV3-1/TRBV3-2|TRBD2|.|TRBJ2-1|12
TGTGCCAGCAGCCAAGTAGCGGGTGGCGTGTTCTTC
CASSQVAGGVFF
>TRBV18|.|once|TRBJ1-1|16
TGTGCCAGCTCAGAACAAGGACAGTTAATGAACACTGAAGCTTTCTTT
CASSEQGQLMNTEAFF
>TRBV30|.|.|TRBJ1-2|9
TGTGCCTGGGGCACAGGGTACACCTTC
CAWGTGYTF
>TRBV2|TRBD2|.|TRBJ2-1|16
TGTGCCAGCAGTTACAAGACTAGCGGGGCCTTCAATGAGCAGTTCTTC
CASSYKTSGAFNEQFF
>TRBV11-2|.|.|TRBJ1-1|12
TGTGCCAGCGGACAACGACTGTTAGAGGCTTTCTTT
CASGQRLLEAFF
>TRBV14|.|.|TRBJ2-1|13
TGTGCCAGCAGCCAAGAAATCAGGGATGAGCAGTTCTTC
CASSQEIRDEQFF
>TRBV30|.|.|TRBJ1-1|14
TGTGCCTGGAGTGTGGTACAGCTGAACACTGAAGCTTTCTTT
CAWSVVQLNTEAFF
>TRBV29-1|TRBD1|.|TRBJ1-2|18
TGCAGCGTTGTTCGGCCCGGGACCGGGACAGGGCCTAACTATGGCTACACCTTC
CSVVRPGTGTGPNYGYTF
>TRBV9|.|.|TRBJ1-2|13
TGTGCCAGCAGCGTAAATCTTGAGAATGGCTACACCTTC
CASSVNLENGYTF
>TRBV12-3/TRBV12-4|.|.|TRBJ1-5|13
TGTGCCAGCAGTTTAGCGCAGTATCAGCCCCAGCATTTT
CASSLAQYQPQHF
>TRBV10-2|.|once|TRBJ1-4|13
TGCGCCAGCAGTTCCCTCGGGGGTGAAAAACTGTTTTTT
CASSSLGGEKLFF